This record concerns one TCR beta chain sequence. Its antigen is as yet unknown. The data are from a study of cytomegalovirus exposure and HLA in healthy donors. Primers included in the PCR were 60 Vbeta and 13 Jbeta primers. Some clones are missing from TCRdb's copy, which holds only in-frame ones; the method was immunoSEQ multiplex PCR. This sample carries fewer than 150,000 clones, with roughly 2.6% going to the ten biggest clones. Broader study findings: A later analysis associated 15,000 or so TCR beta sequences with HLA alleles at a 0.05 false discovery rate.

There are 16 residues in the CDR3. V lost 3 bases and J lost 4, with 18 bases in between. Germline loops: CDR1 LNHDA, CDR2 SQIVND (reference sequence). This sequence joins TRBV19 and TRBJ1-1, with D perhaps TRBD1 (5 bases). Sequences were obtained from PBMCs. The sequence was collected from a man between 35 and 55 years old in good health and CMV-seronegative. The CDR3 reads CASSIVYGGGGTEAFF. The DNA of the CDR3 is TGTGCCAGTAGTATCGTATACGGCGGGGGTGGCACTGAAGCTTTCTTT.